The text below deals with one TCR beta chain. Its antigen is unknown. This table comes from immunoSEQ multiplex PCR, and its TCRdb copy is limited to in-frame clones, with some not included. This sample carries fewer than 200,000 clones, 92% of them seen once, and the ten largest clones take around 4.4%. The data derive from a study of T cell responses to AZD1222 COVID-19 vaccine. Whole-study findings and limits: Females outnumbered males among donors, who were mostly white British; clonal diversity was possibly underestimated.

Between the trimmed V and J ends, which lost 3 bases and 9 bases, there was a span of 24 bases. Germline values: CDR1 LGHNA, CDR2 YSLEER. The CDR3 is 18 amino acids. Material: peripheral blood, obtained on day 0 of MenACWY control vaccination. This receptor was identified in an adult in good health. The V call is TRBV4-3, the J call TRBJ1-6; D is undetermined. CDR3 residues: CASSQVDPGPKDLSPLHF. CDR3 bases: TGCGCCAGCAGCCAGGTGGATCCGGGCCCAAAGGATCTTTCACCCCTCCACTTT.